This TCR beta chain appears in the sequencing data of a study of blood T cell repertoires in COVID-19. Study information: PBMCs, B-cell-depleted T cells, or T cells provided the cDNA or gDNA that made up the material.

Per the study methods: Amplification of reference gene primers provided the estimated nucleated cell counts. Assay: immunoSEQ multiplex PCR; the TCRdb copy retains only in-frame clones and omits some. That table supplies the V and J calls and clone size; D and trimming were determined from the DNA. The sample lists about 200,000 clones; about 77% were seen once. Cohorts were assigned according to the clinical history that participants reported. This clone was recorded a few times. Germline V gives CDR1 MDHEN, CDR2 SYDVKM. The V end was cut by 2 bases, the J end by 0 bases, with 17 bases between. This CDR3 has 19 residues.

The sequenced sample consisted of PBMCs or T cells enriched from blood (not recorded which). The clonotype comes from a woman aged 50 to 60 with acute COVID-19. The chain carries TRBV28 and TRBJ1-6; tentatively, D is TRBD1 (5 bases). CDR3 nucleotides: TGTGCCAGCAGTTTACCCCTCGGCAGGGCGAGCTCCTATAATTCACCCCTCCACTTT. Its translation: CASSLPLGRASSYNSPLHF.